This TCR beta chain was found in a study of blood T cell repertoires in COVID-19 (TCRdb year 2020). For the wider study: Collaborator samples came from the United States, Italy and Spain and covered acute and convalescent phases of COVID-19. The material from the prospective study consisted of cDNA or gDNA derived from T cells, B-cell-depleted T cells, or PBMCs. The dataset comprised deeply sampled blood TCRbeta repertoires from subjects exposed to, actively infected with, or recovered from COVID-19. The repertoires were made available in a free public database intended to serve as a resource for research on the immune response to SARS-CoV-2. Samples were obtained from the ongoing ImmuneRACE study (first 160 participants) and from about 1,300 subjects provided by 6 global collaborators. Nearly every sample came with metadata listing a de-identified subject ID, COVID-19 status, age in years and sex. Where available, HLA class I and class II types were taken from metadata supplied by the sample provider and were not determined by assay-based typing. Paper-wide results and their limitations: The quantity of clinical and demographic metadata differed by source and by participant and was supplied without curation.

TCRbeta CDR3 regions were amplified from genomic DNA by means of the immunoSEQ Assay, a bias-controlled multiplex PCR. Per the source publication's procedure: Nucleated cell counts per sample were estimated from amplification of reference gene primers within the assay. To quantify the absolute abundance of each unique TCRbeta CDR3 rearrangement, sequence reads were collapsed and filtered. For each sample, productive Simpson clonality was calculated as the square root of Simpson's diversity index across productive rearrangements. TCRdb limited this immuneACCESS table to in-frame rearrangements with V and J called. A share of clones is missing; checked studies link under half to unresolved V genes, and the rest is unexplained. The DNA gave D and trimming, while V, J and clone size come from that table. For this sample the table gives approximately 90,000 clones, of which about 88% were detected only once. The ten most abundant clones make up roughly 8.7% of the sample.

Collaborating institutions collected whole blood in K2EDTA tubes following their own protocols. For TCRbeta analysis, collaborators shipped samples as frozen whole blood, isolated PBMCs, or DNA extracted from either of those sample types. As for this clone: The clone's antigen remains unknown. The sample holds no much larger clone one base away, and base qualities are not on file.

The sequencing sample was made of peripheral blood. The origin of this receptor is a man aged 50-59 years with acute or convalescent COVID-19.

The CDR3 has the sequence CASGRWTGGDGYTF. The sequenced DNA: TGTGCCAGCGGCCGGTGGACAGGGGGCGATGGCTACACCTTC. The V and J genes are TRBV27 and TRBJ1-2; TRBD1 lines up with 11 middle nucleotides. CDR1 and CDR2 are read off the germline V gene (reference sequence) as MNHEY and SMNVEV. V is trimmed back by 8 bases and J by 6 bases, and the junction contains 8 bases that no gene match accounts for. The CDR3 contains 14 residues, cysteine and phenylalanine counted. Of all the DNA, just the CDR3 is kept, 42 bases in frame from base 1.